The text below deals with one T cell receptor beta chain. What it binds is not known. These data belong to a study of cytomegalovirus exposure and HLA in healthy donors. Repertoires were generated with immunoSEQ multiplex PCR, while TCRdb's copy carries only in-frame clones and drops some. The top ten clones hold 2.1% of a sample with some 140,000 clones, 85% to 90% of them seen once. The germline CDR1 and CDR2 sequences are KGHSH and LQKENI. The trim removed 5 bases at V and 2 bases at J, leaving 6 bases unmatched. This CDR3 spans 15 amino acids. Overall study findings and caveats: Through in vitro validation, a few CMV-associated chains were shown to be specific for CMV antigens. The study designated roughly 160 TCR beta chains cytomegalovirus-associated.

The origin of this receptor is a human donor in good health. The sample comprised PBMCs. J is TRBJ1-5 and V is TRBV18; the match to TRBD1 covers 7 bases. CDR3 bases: TGTGCCAGCTCAACCGACAGGGAGGGCAATCAGCCCCAGCATTTT. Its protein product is CASSTDREGNQPQHF.